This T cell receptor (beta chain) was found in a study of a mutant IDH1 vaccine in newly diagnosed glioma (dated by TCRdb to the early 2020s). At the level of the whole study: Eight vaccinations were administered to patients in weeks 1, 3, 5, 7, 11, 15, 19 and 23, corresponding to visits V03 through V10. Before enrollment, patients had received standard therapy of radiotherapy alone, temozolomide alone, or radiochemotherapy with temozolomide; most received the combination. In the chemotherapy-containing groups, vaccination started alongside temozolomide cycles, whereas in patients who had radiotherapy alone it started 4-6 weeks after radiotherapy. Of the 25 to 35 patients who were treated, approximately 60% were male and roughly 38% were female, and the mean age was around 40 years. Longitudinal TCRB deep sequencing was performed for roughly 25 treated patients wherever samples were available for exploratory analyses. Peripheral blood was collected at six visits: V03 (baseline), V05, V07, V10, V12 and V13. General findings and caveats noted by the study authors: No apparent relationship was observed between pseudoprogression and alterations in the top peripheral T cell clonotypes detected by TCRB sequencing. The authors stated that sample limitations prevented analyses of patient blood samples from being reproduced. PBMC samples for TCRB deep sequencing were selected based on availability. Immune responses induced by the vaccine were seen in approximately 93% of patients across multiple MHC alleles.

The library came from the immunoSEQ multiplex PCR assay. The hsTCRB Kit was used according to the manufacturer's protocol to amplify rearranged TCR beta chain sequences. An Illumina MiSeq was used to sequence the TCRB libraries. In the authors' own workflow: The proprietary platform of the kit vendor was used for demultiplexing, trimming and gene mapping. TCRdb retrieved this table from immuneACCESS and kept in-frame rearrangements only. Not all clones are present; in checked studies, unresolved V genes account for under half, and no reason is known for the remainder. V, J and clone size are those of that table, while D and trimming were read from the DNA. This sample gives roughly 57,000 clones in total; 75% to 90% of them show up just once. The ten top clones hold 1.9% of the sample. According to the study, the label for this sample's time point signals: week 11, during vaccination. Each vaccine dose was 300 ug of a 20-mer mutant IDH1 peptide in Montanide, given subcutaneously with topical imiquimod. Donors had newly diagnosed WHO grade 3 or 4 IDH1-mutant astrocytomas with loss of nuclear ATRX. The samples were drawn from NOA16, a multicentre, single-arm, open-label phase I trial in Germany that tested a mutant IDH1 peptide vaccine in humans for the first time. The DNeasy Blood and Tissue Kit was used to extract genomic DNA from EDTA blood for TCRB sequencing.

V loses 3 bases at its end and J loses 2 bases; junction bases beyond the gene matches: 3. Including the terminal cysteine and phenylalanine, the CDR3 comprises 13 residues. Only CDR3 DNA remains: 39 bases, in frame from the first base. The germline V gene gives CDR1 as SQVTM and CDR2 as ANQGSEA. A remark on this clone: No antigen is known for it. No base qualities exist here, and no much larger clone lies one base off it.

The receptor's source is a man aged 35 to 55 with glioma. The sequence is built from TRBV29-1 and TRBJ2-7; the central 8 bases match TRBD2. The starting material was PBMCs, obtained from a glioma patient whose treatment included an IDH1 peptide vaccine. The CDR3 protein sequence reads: CSVDGGGTYEQYF. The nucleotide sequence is TGCAGCGTTGACGGGGGGGGTACCTACGAGCAGTACTTC.